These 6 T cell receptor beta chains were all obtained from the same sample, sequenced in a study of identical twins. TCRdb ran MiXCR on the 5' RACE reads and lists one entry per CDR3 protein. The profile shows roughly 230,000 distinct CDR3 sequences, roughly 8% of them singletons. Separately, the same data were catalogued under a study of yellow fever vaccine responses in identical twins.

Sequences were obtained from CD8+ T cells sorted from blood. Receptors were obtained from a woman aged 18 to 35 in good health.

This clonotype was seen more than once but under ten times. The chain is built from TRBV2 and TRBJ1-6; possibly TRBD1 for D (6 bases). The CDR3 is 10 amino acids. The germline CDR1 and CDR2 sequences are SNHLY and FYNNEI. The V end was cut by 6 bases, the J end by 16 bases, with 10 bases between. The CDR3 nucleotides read TGTGCCAGCAGGCGGACAGAGCTCCACTTT. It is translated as CASRRTELHF. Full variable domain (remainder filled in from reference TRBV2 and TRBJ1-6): EPEVTQTPSHQVTQMGQEVILRCVPISNHLYFYWYRQILGQKVEFLVSFYNNEISEKSEIFDDQFSVERPDGSNFTLKIRSTKLEDSAMYFCASRRTELHFGNGTRLTVT.

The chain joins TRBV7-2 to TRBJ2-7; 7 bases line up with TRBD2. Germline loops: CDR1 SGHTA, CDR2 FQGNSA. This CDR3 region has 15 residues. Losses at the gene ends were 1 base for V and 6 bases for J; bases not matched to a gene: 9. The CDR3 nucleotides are TGTGCCAGCAGCTTAGTCTCTGGCGGGAGTGGCGAGCAGTACTTC. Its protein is CASSLVSGGSGEQYF.

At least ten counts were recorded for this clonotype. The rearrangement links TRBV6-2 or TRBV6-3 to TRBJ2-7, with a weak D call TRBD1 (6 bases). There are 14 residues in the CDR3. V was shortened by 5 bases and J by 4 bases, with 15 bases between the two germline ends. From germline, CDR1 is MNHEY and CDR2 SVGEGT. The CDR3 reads CASSHQTGGYEQYF. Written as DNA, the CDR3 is TGTGCCAGCAGTCACCAGACAGGCGGGTACGAGCAGTACTTC.

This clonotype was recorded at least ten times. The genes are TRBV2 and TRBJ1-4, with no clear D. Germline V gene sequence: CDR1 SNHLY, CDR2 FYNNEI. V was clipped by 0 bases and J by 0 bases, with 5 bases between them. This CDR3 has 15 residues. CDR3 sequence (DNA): TGTGCCAGCAGTGAAGCGGGATCAACTAATGAAAAACTGTTTTTT. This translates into CASSEAGSTNEKLFF. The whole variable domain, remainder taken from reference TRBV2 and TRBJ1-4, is EPEVTQTPSHQVTQMGQEVILRCVPISNHLYFYWYRQILGQKVEFLVSFYNNEISEKSEIFDDQFSVERPDGSNFTLKIRSTKLEDSAMYFCASSEAGSTNEKLFFGSGTQLSVL.

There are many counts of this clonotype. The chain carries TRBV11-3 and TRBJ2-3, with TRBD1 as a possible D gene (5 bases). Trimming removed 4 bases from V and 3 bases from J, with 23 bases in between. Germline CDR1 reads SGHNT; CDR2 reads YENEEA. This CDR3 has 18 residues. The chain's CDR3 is CASSSISPNRTITDTQYF. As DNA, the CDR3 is TGTGCCAGCAGCTCTATCTCACCTAATAGGACAATAACAGATACGCAGTATTTT.

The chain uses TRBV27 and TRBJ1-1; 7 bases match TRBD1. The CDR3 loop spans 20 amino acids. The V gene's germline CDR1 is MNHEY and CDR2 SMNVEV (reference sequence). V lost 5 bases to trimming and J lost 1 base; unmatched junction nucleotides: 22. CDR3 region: CASSLGSYDRANPRNTEAFF. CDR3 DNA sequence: TGTGCCAGCAGTCTAGGCTCCTACGACAGGGCAAACCCCAGGAACACTGAAGCTTTCTTT.